The rows below give T cell receptor beta chains drawn from one sample of a study of T cell responses to AZD1222 COVID-19 vaccine. Repertoires were generated with immunoSEQ multiplex PCR, while TCRdb's copy carries only in-frame clones and drops some. The table has some 150,000 clones, 85% to 95% seen once. The specimen comprised peripheral blood, sampled on day 0 of AZD1222 vaccination. The receptor set was obtained from an adult in good health. Both conserved end residues are part of each CDR3. A D gene is named only where the DNA matches it firmly. Size is omitted from some rows. Given values are once, few, many or a class for expanded clones.

v_gene,d_gene,j_gene,abundance,CDR3nt,CDR3aa
TRBV11-2,-,TRBJ1-3,-,TGTGCCAGCAGCTTTAATCCTTCTGGAAACACCATATATTTT,CASSFNPSGNTIYF
TRBV9,-,TRBJ1-4,-,TGTGCCAGCAGCGTAGGCGGCAGTACTAATGAAAAACTGTTTTTT,CASSVGGSTNEKLFF
TRBV5-6,TRBD1,TRBJ1-1,few,TGTGCCAGCAGCTTGGTGACAGGGGGCTTAGCTGAAGCTTTCTTT,CASSLVTGGLAEAFF
TRBV19,TRBD1,TRBJ2-1,-,TGTGCCAGTAGTATGGTAATAGGGACAGGATCGCACAATGAGCAGTTCTTC,CASSMVIGTGSHNEQFF
TRBV7-9,TRBD1,TRBJ1-2,-,TGTGCCAGCAGCGCGGACAGGAGGGGCTACACCTTC,CASSADRRGYTF
TRBV3-1/TRBV3-2,TRBD2,TRBJ2-3,once,TGTGCCAGCAGCCCGCTAGGAGGCGGGGGGTTGACAGATACGCAGTATTTT,CASSPLGGGGLTDTQYF
TRBV7-6,TRBD1,TRBJ2-1,once,TGTGCCAGCTCTCTGAGGGACAGTCCCTACAATGAGCAGTTCTTC,CASSLRDSPYNEQFF
TRBV6-5,TRBD1,TRBJ1-1,-,TGTGCCAGCAGTCCGGGACAGGGGGCTTACACTGAAGCTTTCTTT,CASSPGQGAYTEAFF
TRBV24-1,TRBD1,TRBJ2-3,-,TGTGCCACCTCCCGTGGGACAGGGTATACCACAGATACGCAGTATTTT,CATSRGTGYTTDTQYF
TRBV5-8,TRBD1,TRBJ1-2,-,TGTGCCAGCAGCTTGGCCCGGGACAGCTATGGCTACACCTTC,CASSLARDSYGYTF
TRBV28,-,TRBJ1-5,-,TGTGCCAGCAGTGGGTCGCGCTGGCTGTATAGCAATCAGCCCCAGCATTTT,CASSGSRWLYSNQPQHF
TRBV9,-,TRBJ1-5,-,TGTGCCAGCAGCGTGGGGTCCAATCAGCCCCAGCATTTT,CASSVGSNQPQHF
TRBV30,TRBD2,TRBJ2-1,-,TGTGCCTGGAGTGGACTAGCGGGGTCTCTTTCCTACAATGAGCAGTTCTTC,CAWSGLAGSLSYNEQFF
TRBV5-8,-,TRBJ1-2,-,TGTGCCAGCAGCTTGGATGCTCTGAGGGGCCGGCTTCTTGGCTACACCTTC,CASSLDALRGRLLGYTF
TRBV9,-,TRBJ2-1,-,TGTGCCAGCAGCGTAGGTGGGGGCGCTTACAATGAGCAGTTCTTC,CASSVGGGAYNEQFF
TRBV12-3/TRBV12-4,-,TRBJ2-7,-,TGTGCCAGCAGTTTGATCGGCGAGCAGTACTTC,CASSLIGEQYF
TRBV18,TRBD1,TRBJ1-1,once,TGTGCCAGCTCAGGTAGGACAGGGTTGGACACTGAAGCTTTCTTT,CASSGRTGLDTEAFF
TRBV5-1,-,TRBJ2-1,-,TGCGCCAGCAGCTTGGCCCTTGGACAGCCCAATGAGCAGTTCTTC,CASSLALGQPNEQFF
TRBV28,-,TRBJ1-2,-,TGTGCCAGCAGCCCCCCGGGGCCTATTGGCGGCTACACCTTC,CASSPPGPIGGYTF
TRBV7-5,-,TRBJ1-2,-,TGTGTCAGAAGCCCCAGGTGGGTCCTAGGGTATGGCTACACCTTC,CVRSPRWVLGYGYTF
TRBV6-5,-,TRBJ2-7,-,TGTGCCAGCAGACCCGGGGTGACCTACGAGCAGTACTTC,CASRPGVTYEQYF
TRBV12-2,-,TRBJ1-5,-,TGTGCAAGTCGCTTAGCGGGGGGACGAAAAAAATTACATCAGCCCCAGCATTTT,CASRLAGGRKKLHQPQHF
TRBV9,-,TRBJ2-1,-,TGTGCCAGCAGCGTCATGACGGGACCCACGGGCAATGAGCAGTTCTTC,CASSVMTGPTGNEQFF
TRBV19,-,TRBJ2-1,-,TGTGCCAGTAGTATAAGTTCCACGAATGAGCAGTTCTTC,CASSISSTNEQFF
TRBV7-2,-,TRBJ2-5,-,TGTGCCAGCAGCTTATTATGGGGGGTGCAAGAGACCCAGTACTTC,CASSLLWGVQETQYF
TRBV12-5,-,TRBJ2-1,-,TGTGCTAGTGGTTTGGGAAAAACACAGGGCCATGAGCAGTTCTTC,CASGLGKTQGHEQFF
TRBV5-1,-,TRBJ1-2,once,TGCGCCAGCAGTTACGGGACACGTGCACCCTATGGCTACACCTTC,CASSYGTRAPYGYTF
TRBV19,-,TRBJ1-5,-,TGTGCCAGTCTTTTGGCAGGGCATGGCAATCAGCCCCAGCATTTT,CASLLAGHGNQPQHF
TRBV30,-,TRBJ1-3,-,TGTGCCTGGAACACAGGGACGACTGGAAACACCATATATTTT,CAWNTGTTGNTIYF
TRBV7-6,-,TRBJ2-2,few,TGTGCCAGCAGCCCCTATAGGGGGAGCGGGGAGCTGTTTTTT,CASSPYRGSGELFF
TRBV6-6,-,TRBJ2-2,-,TGTGCCAGCAGTTACCTCAACGCCGGGGAGCTGTTTTTT,CASSYLNAGELFF
TRBV7-2,TRBD1,TRBJ1-5,-,TGTGCCAGCAGCCCCCAGGGGGGGGTTTACAATCAGCCCCAGCATTTT,CASSPQGGVYNQPQHF
TRBV28,-,TRBJ1-4,-,TGTGCCAGCAGTTACCGGGACGAAAAACTGTTTTTT,CASSYRDEKLFF
TRBV7-9,TRBD1,TRBJ1-1,once,TGTGCCAGCAGCTTACTCGGACAGGGTAGGGAAACTGAAGCTTTCTTT,CASSLLGQGRETEAFF
TRBV5-1,TRBD1,TRBJ2-1,once,TGCGCCAGCAGCTCCCGTAGGGGGCAAACTCCGAACTACAATGAGCAGTTCTTC,CASSSRRGQTPNYNEQFF
TRBV24-1,TRBD2,TRBJ2-2,-,TGTGCCACCAGTGATCGGGGGGCTAGCGGGGACCCGGAGCTGTTTTTT,CATSDRGASGDPELFF
TRBV5-1,-,TRBJ1-2,-,TGCGCCAGCAGCTTGGATGGAGGGGCCACATGGGACTACACCTTC,CASSLDGGATWDYTF
TRBV30,-,TRBJ1-3,few,TGTGCCTGCACCGTCAGCAGTTCTGGAAACACCATATATTTT,CACTVSSSGNTIYF
TRBV27,-,TRBJ1-6,-,TGTGCCAGCAGTTTATCTACGACCTACGACACACCCCTCCACTTT,CASSLSTTYDTPLHF
TRBV7-7,-,TRBJ2-2,-,TGTGCTAGCAGCTTAGCTCCAGGGAACACCGGGGAGCTGTTTTTT,CASSLAPGNTGELFF
TRBV27,TRBD1,TRBJ1-5,once,TGTGCCAGCAGTATAGGACAGGGATTGATTCAGCCCCAGCATTTT,CASSIGQGLIQPQHF
TRBV5-1,-,TRBJ1-3,-,TGCGCCAGCAGCTTGGGGGACACAGGGACTGGAAACACCATATATTTT,CASSLGDTGTGNTIYF
TRBV5-6,TRBD1,TRBJ2-5,-,TGTGCCAGCAGCCCATGGGACAGGGGTGGGACCCAGTACTTC,CASSPWDRGGTQYF
TRBV6-2/TRBV6-3,-,TRBJ1-4,-,TGTGCCAGCAGTTCTTACAGGGCAGCAACTAATGAAAAACTGTTTTTT,CASSSYRAATNEKLFF
TRBV19,TRBD2,TRBJ2-2,few,TGTGCCAGTAGTGTCCCGCGGGGGATTAACACCGGGGAGCTGTTTTTT,CASSVPRGINTGELFF
TRBV27,-,TRBJ1-5,-,TGTGCCAGCAGTCCCGCCGGCGGAGATAATCAGCCCCAGCATTTT,CASSPAGGDNQPQHF
TRBV6-6,TRBD2,TRBJ2-2,-,TGTGCCAGCAGTTTCGGCGGGGGGGCTTACACCGGGGAGCTGTTTTTT,CASSFGGGAYTGELFF
TRBV29-1,TRBD1,TRBJ1-1,once,TGCAGCGTTGAACCGGGACAGGGGACAGCTTTCTTT,CSVEPGQGTAFF
TRBV29-1,TRBD1,TRBJ2-7,-,TGCAGCGTAGCGGCCGGGACAGACTTCTACGAGCAGTACTTC,CSVAAGTDFYEQYF
TRBV28,-,TRBJ1-2,-,TGTGCCAGCAGGCCTTTAGACTATGGCTACACCTTC,CASRPLDYGYTF
TRBV4-1,TRBD1,TRBJ2-5,-,TGCGCCAGCAGCCAGACAGGGAAACAAGAGACCCAGTACTTC,CASSQTGKQETQYF
TRBV19,-,TRBJ2-4,-,TGTGCCAGTAGTATAACATCTTTGAAAAACATTCAGTACTTC,CASSITSLKNIQYF
TRBV29-1,-,TRBJ1-1,few,TGCAGCGCTACAGGGAATTCGGGGATGAACACTGAAGCTTTCTTT,CSATGNSGMNTEAFF
TRBV28,TRBD2,TRBJ2-3,-,TGTGCCAGCACCGACGGCGGGGGATACACAGATACGCAGTATTTT,CASTDGGGYTDTQYF
TRBV4-1,-,TRBJ2-6,-,TGCGCCAGCAGCCAGCAGAGCTCTGGGGCCAACGTCCTGACTTTC,CASSQQSSGANVLTF
TRBV7-2,-,TRBJ1-2,few,TGTGCCAGCAGCGACCGGGACAACCGGGGCTATGGCTACACCTTC,CASSDRDNRGYGYTF
TRBV12-3/TRBV12-4,-,TRBJ1-1,-,TGTGCCAGCAGTCGGGGTTTGACAACTGAAGCTTTCTTT,CASSRGLTTEAFF
TRBV29-1,-,TRBJ1-4,-,TGCAGCGTTAACTCGGGCGGCGAAAAACTGTTTTTT,CSVNSGGEKLFF
TRBV7-2,-,TRBJ2-4,once,TGTGCCAGCAGCACCAGACTAGTTGGGGCCAAAAACATTCAGTACTTC,CASSTRLVGAKNIQYF
TRBV13,TRBD1,TRBJ1-2,-,TGTGCCAGCAGCTTAGGCAGGGGGAGTAATGGCTACACCTTC,CASSLGRGSNGYTF